The clone carrying this TCR beta chain was seen a single time. The data originate from a study of blood T cell repertoires in COVID-19. Study information: Both acute and convalescent COVID-19 samples were obtained from the United States, Italy and Spain.

Produced via immunoSEQ multiplex PCR; TCRdb's table is partial and in-frame only. The data contain about 200,000 clones, roughly 82% of them singletons. J gave up 2 bases and V 6 bases, and 6 bases lay outside the gene matches. The CDR3 has 14 residues. Germline loops: CDR1 LNHDA, CDR2 SQIVND (reference sequence). This receptor was obtained from a man over 45 with active or convalescent COVID-19. The chain employs TRBV19 and TRBJ2-7, with 8 bases lining up with TRBD1. The sequenced sample was peripheral blood. The CDR3 is CASSRTGTTYEQYF. As DNA, the CDR3 is TGTGCCAGTAGCCGGACAGGGACAACCTACGAGCAGTACTTC.